The 21 T cell receptor beta chains reported below all come from one sample, sequenced in a study of blood T cell repertoires in COVID-19. This table comes from immunoSEQ multiplex PCR, and its TCRdb copy is limited to in-frame clones, with some not included. The repertoire holds around 330,000 clones, with around 90% as singletons. The sample was PBMCs or T cells enriched from blood (not recorded which). The receptor source for this set is a woman between 18 and 29 years old who had recovered from COVID-19.

The genes are TRBV7-2 and TRBJ2-5; TRBD2 might be the D (5 bases). CDR3 length: 13 residues. V lost 5 bases to trimming and J lost 4 bases, with 11 bases between them. Germline CDR1 reads SGHTA; CDR2 reads FQGNSA. The CDR3 loop reads CASSPIGRETQYF. CDR3 DNA sequence: TGTGCCAGCAGCCCGATAGGGAGAGAGACCCAGTACTTC.

This chain links TRBV27 with TRBJ1-1; no reliable D call. The germline CDR1 and CDR2 sequences are MNHEY and SMNVEV (reference sequence). The CDR3 is 12 amino acids. V was shortened by 4 bases and J by 4 bases, with 7 bases between the two germline ends. The CDR3 bases are TGTGCCAGCAGTTCGGGGTTCACTGAAGCTTTCTTT. Protein product: CASSSGFTEAFF.

The genes are TRBV7-7 and TRBJ2-1; maybe TRBD1 (5 bases). V shed 5 bases and J shed 4 bases, with 9 bases lying between them. The CDR3 loop spans 13 amino acids. Germline CDR1 and CDR2: SSHAT and FNYEAQ (reference sequence). Here the CDR3 DNA reads TGTGCCAGCAGCAGAGACAGATACAATGAGCAGTTCTTC. Its translation: CASSRDRYNEQFF. The full variable domain, in which reference TRBV7-7 and TRBJ2-1 provide the parts outside the CDR3, is GAGVSQSPRYKVTKRGQDVTLRCDPISSHATLYWYQQALGQGPEFLTYFNYEAQPDKSGLPSDRFSAERPEGSISTLTIQRTEQRDSAMYRCASSRDRYNEQFFGPGTRLTVL.

V is TRBV5-1 and J is TRBJ2-3, with 11 nucleotides matching TRBD2. Germline V gene data show CDR1 as SGHRS and CDR2 as YFSETQ. Germline trimming cut 6 bases from V and 1 base from J; bases unmatched to any gene: 7. CDR3 length equals 16 residues. CDR3 coding DNA: TGCGCCAGCACCCCAGGGACTAGCGGAGGCACAGATACGCAGTATTTT. Translating it yields CASTPGTSGGTDTQYF.

This rearrangement joins TRBV6-4 to TRBJ1-2; 9 bases align to TRBD1. V lost 3 bases to trimming and J lost 8 bases; unmatched junction nucleotides: 7. The germline gives CDR1 MRHNA, CDR2 SNTAGT. The CDR3 has 14 residues. This CDR3 reads CASSEGGQGGGYTF. The CDR3 DNA sequence: TGTGCCAGCAGTGAGGGGGGACAGGGTGGCGGCTACACCTTC.

This chain uses TRBV25-1 with TRBJ2-2; 7 bases agree with TRBD2. Losses at the gene ends were 8 bases for V and 6 bases for J; bases not matched to a gene: 12. The V gene's germline CDR1 is MGHDK and CDR2 SYGVNS. The CDR3 totals 15 residues. CDR3 sequence: CASSRKAGVPGELFF. The DNA of the CDR3 is TGTGCCAGCTCTCGAAAGGCGGGGGTACCCGGGGAGCTGTTTTTT.

The rearrangement joins TRBV11-2 to TRBJ1-1; no clear D gene. Germline V lookup: CDR1 SGHAT, CDR2 FQNNGV. Trimming pared 2 bases from V and 4 bases from J, leaving 14 bases between. The CDR3 loop spans 15 amino acids. The DNA of the CDR3 is TGTGCCAGCAGCTTAATTGAGGGAGGGAGCACTGAAGCTTTCTTT. Amino acids: CASSLIEGGSTEAFF.

J is TRBJ1-6 and V is TRBV27, with 9 bases aligning to TRBD1. The V gene's germline CDR1 is MNHEY and CDR2 SMNVEV (reference sequence). This CDR3 is 16 amino acids long. V dropped 5 bases and J dropped 9; count of bases not matched to a gene: 11. This chain's CDR3 is CASSKTGQGRVSPLHF. CDR3 DNA: TGTGCCAGCAGTAAGACGGGACAGGGAAGGGTTTCACCCCTCCACTTT.

The chain carries TRBV28 and TRBJ2-5; 7 bases map to TRBD1. V dropped 3 bases and J dropped 4; count of bases not matched to a gene: 11. CDR1 is MDHEN, CDR2 SYDVKM, per germline. This CDR3 has 16 residues. In DNA form, the CDR3 reads TGTGCCAGCAGTTTTGTGGCAGGGGGAAGGAGAGAGACCCAGTACTTC. The encoded protein is CASSFVAGGRRETQYF.

The gene calls are TRBV19 and TRBJ1-4; TRBD1 might be the D (5 bases). Germline CDR1 and CDR2: LNHDA and SQIVND (reference sequence). The V end was cut by 2 bases, the J end by 3 bases, with 10 bases between. There are 15 residues in the CDR3. CDR3 DNA: TGTGCCAGTAGTATACCAGGGTCGTCTAATGAAAAACTGTTTTTT. Protein product: CASSIPGSSNEKLFF.

V is TRBV5-1 and J is TRBJ2-1; no firm D call. The germline V gene encodes CDR1 SGHRS and CDR2 YFSETQ. The germline V and J ends were trimmed by 4 bases and 7 bases, with 9 bases remaining between them. CDR3 size: 12 residues. CDR3 sequence (DNA): TGCGCCAGCAGCCCCAGTCCGAATGAGCAGTTCTTC. Translated: CASSPSPNEQFF.

This chain connects TRBV28 to TRBJ2-1, with 7 positions matching TRBD2. This CDR3 contains 16 residues. J lost 0 bases, V lost 5 bases, and 7 bases had no gene match. CDR1 and CDR2 (germline): MDHEN, SYDVKM. The CDR3 reads CASSPPRGSSYNEQFF. The CDR3 coding sequence is TGTGCCAGCAGTCCCCCTCGCGGGAGCTCCTACAATGAGCAGTTCTTC.

This sequence joins TRBV5-3 and TRBJ1-5; 9 bases are shared with TRBD1. TRBV5-3 is recorded as an ORF, its role being uncertain. The CDR3 length is 16 residues. With V trimmed by 4 bases and J by 6 bases, 11 bases remained unmatched. DNA for the CDR3: TGTGCCAGAAGCCGAAGACAGGGGGGAATTTGTCAGCCCCAGCATTTT. Translated, it gives CARSRRQGGICQPQHF.

J is TRBJ2-7 and V is TRBV28; D uncertain. CDR1 is MDHEN and CDR2 is SYDVKM in the germline V gene. Trimming shortened V by 5 bases and J by 6 bases, and 14 bases separated the two germline ends. This CDR3 comprises 13 residues. The CDR3 nucleotides read TGTGCCAGCAGTCCCCCCGTAAACTCCGAGCAGTACTTC. Encoded protein: CASSPPVNSEQYF. The full variable domain, completed using reference TRBV28 and TRBJ2-7, is DVKVTQSSRYLVKRTGEKVFLECVQDMDHENMFWYRQDPGLGLRLIYFSYDVKMKEKGDIPEGYSVSREKKERFSLILESASTNQTSMYLCASSPPVNSEQYFGPGTRLTVT.

The chain is built from TRBV5-1 and TRBJ2-3; possible D gene TRBD1, 6 bases. Trimming took off 0 bases at V and 2 bases at J, with 10 bases between the two ends. Germline-derived CDR1 and CDR2 are SGHRS and YFSETQ. The CDR3 length is 15 residues. The CDR3 nucleotides read TGCGCCAGCAGCTTGGTGGGGGCCTACACAGATACGCAGTATTTT. Its protein product is CASSLVGAYTDTQYF.

In this sample, this clone turned up a few times. In DNA, the CDR3 is TGTGCCAGCAGGGGGGCTACAGGGGTGAACACTGAAGCTTTCTTT. It is translated as CASRGATGVNTEAFF. The rearrangement joins TRBV2 to TRBJ1-1; 7 bases line up with TRBD1. CDR3 length equals 15 residues. Trimming removed 6 bases from V and 0 bases from J; junction bases left unmatched: 7. The germline V gene encodes CDR1 SNHLY and CDR2 FYNNEI.

J is TRBJ2-1 and V is TRBV11-3, with D maybe TRBD2 (5 bases). The CDR3 covers 15 residues. Germline assignment: CDR1 SGHNT and CDR2 YENEEA. The V end lost 1 base, the J end lost 9 bases, and 16 bases lay between the germline ends. The CDR3 sequence: CASSLGVGRAGEQFF. The CDR3 bases are TGTGCCAGCAGCTTAGGTGTTGGGCGGGCGGGTGAGCAGTTCTTC.

In regard to this clone: At the DNA level, this CDR3 is encoded by other sequences in the same sample as well. The genes are TRBV19 and TRBJ1-1; no clear D. This CDR3 region has 13 residues. Germline V CDR1 and CDR2: LNHDA, SQIVND (reference sequence). Trimming pared 3 bases from V and 1 base from J, leaving 6 bases between. The CDR3, as DNA: TGTGCCAGTAGTATTGGAGCGAACACTGAAGCTTTCTTT. This codes for CASSIGANTEAFF.

The chain couples TRBV18 to TRBJ2-7; 10 bases are a match to TRBD1. Germline-derived CDR1 and CDR2 are KGHSH and LQKENI. The CDR3 extends over 15 amino acids. J was trimmed by 7 bases and V by 4 bases; bases with no gene match: 10. The CDR3, as DNA: TGTGCCAGCTCACTTCGAACGGACAGGGGGGAGGAGCAGTACTTC. This gives the protein CASSLRTDRGEEQYF.

The chain couples TRBV6-5 to TRBJ1-1; possibly TRBD1 for D (6 bases). Germline CDR1 is MNHEY and CDR2 is SVGAGI. V was pared by 6 bases and J by 1 base, with 12 bases between. The CDR3 is 14 residues long. CDR3 sequence reads: CASRYREGNTEAFF. The CDR3 coding sequence is TGTGCCAGCAGGTACAGGGAGGGGAACACTGAAGCTTTCTTT.

The chain carries TRBV9 and TRBJ1-1; D gene uncertain. Trimming stripped 3 bases from V and 0 bases from J, with 6 bases between. The CDR3 is 13 amino acids. Germline values: CDR1 SGDLS, CDR2 YYNGEE. The CDR3 loop is CASSGLLNTEAFF. CDR3 nucleotide sequence: TGTGCCAGCAGCGGTTTATTGAACACTGAAGCTTTCTTT.